One sample yielded the 24 T cell receptor beta chains listed below, sequenced in a study of T-cell reconstitution after alpha-beta-depleted transplantation in children. It was with unique molecular identifiers that the TCRbeta library was prepared. TCRdb reprocessed the PCR reads via MiXCR and lists one record per CDR3 protein. The table includes approximately 640,000 distinct CDR3 sequences, roughly 17% detected once. The specimen was PBMCs from the stem cell graft donor, collected from the stem cell graft. These receptors all stem from a human donor who donated a stem cell graft to a child with acute myeloid leukemia.

The chain couples TRBV28 to TRBJ1-3; D is unresolved. The CDR3 runs 12 residues. Germline V lookup: CDR1 MDHEN, CDR2 SYDVKM. V lost 5 bases to trimming and J lost 8 bases, with 10 bases between them. Written as DNA, the CDR3 is TGTGCCAGCAGTCCCCGGCGCGACACCATATATTTT. It codes for CASSPRRDTIYF.

This clonotype was counted between two and nine times. The V gene is TRBV7-6, the J gene TRBJ2-7, with 7 nucleotides matching TRBD1. Germline CDR1 SGHVS, CDR2 FNYEAQ. V lost 6 bases and J lost 2; bases outside the gene matches: 7. This CDR3 is 14 amino acids long. The CDR3 DNA is TGTGCCAGCAGTCTTGACAGGGAGACCTACGAGCAGTACTTC. Protein: CASSLDRETYEQYF. The full variable domain, rest sourced from reference TRBV7-6 and TRBJ2-7, is GAGVSQSPRYKVTKRGQDVALRCDPISGHVSLYWYRQALGQGPEFLTYFNYEAQQDKSGLPNDRFSAERPEGSISTLTIQRTEQRDSAMYRCASSLDRETYEQYFGPGTRLTVT.

This clonotype was detected ten times or more. This sequence joins TRBV20-1 and TRBJ1-1; 7 bases are shared with TRBD1. The junction had 7 bases not matched to a gene; V was cut back by 5 bases and J by 1 base. CDR1 is DFQATT and CDR2 is SNEGSKA in the germline V gene (reference sequence). The length of the CDR3 is 14 residues. The CDR3 reads CSAFTDRSNTEAFF. The CDR3 nucleotides are TGCAGTGCTTTTACGGACAGGTCGAACACTGAAGCTTTCTTT.

This clonotype was seen repeatedly, ten times or more. The chain uses TRBV12-3 or TRBV12-4 and TRBJ2-1, with TRBD2 identical over 8 bases. The length of the CDR3 is 14 residues. V gave up 3 bases and J gave up 6 bases; unmatched junction bases: 4. The CDR3 DNA sequence: TGTGCCAGCAGTTTTTCGGGACTAGGCAATGAGCAGTTCTTC. It codes for CASSFSGLGNEQFF.

This clonotype was counted many times. V usage is TRBV6-1 and J usage is TRBJ2-1; TRBD2 agrees at 11 bases. V was clipped by 8 bases and J by 4 bases; unmatched bases: 10. Germline V lookup: CDR1 MNHNS, CDR2 SASEGT. The CDR3 runs 16 residues. CDR3 nucleotide sequence: TGTGCCAGCGGGATATCTAGCGGGGGGAGGTACAATGAGCAGTTCTTC. It specifies CASGISSGGRYNEQFF.

In this sample, this clonotype turned up many times. The chain carries TRBV20-1 and TRBJ2-2; 7 bases fit TRBD1. This CDR3 is 15 amino acids long. Germline V gene data show CDR1 as DFQATT and CDR2 as SNEGSKA (reference sequence). The V and J ends lost 1 base and 1 base, in that order; junction bases with no gene match: 3. CDR3 sequence (DNA): TGCAGTGCTAGAGGGGGACAGAGGAACACCGGGGAGCTGTTTTTT. This encodes CSARGGQRNTGELFF.

This clonotype was counted between two and nine times. The chain links TRBV5-1 to TRBJ1-1; D call uncertain. Trimming cost V 0 bases and J 2 bases, with 5 bases left between them. Germline-derived CDR1 and CDR2 are SGHRS and YFSETQ. The CDR3 has 13 amino acids. The CDR3 region has the DNA TGCGCCAGCAGCTTGGTCATCAACACTGAAGCTTTCTTT. Encoded protein: CASSLVINTEAFF.

This clonotype was seen repeatedly, ten times or more. This chain connects TRBV20-1 to TRBJ2-3, with D tentatively TRBD2 (5 bases). The CDR3 sequence is 15 residues long. Looked up from germline, CDR1 is DFQATT and CDR2 is SNEGSKA (reference sequence). Deletions cut 1 base from V and 2 bases from J, with 13 bases between. CDR3 in amino acids: CSARAPGLNTDTQYF. CDR3 DNA: TGCAGTGCTAGAGCCCCCGGACTTAACACAGATACGCAGTATTTT.

The chain joins TRBV6-2 or TRBV6-3 to TRBJ2-7; D is uncertain. Trimming removed 5 bases at V and 2 bases at J, with 13 bases between. Per germline, CDR1 MNHEY and CDR2 SVGEGT. The CDR3 runs 14 residues. CDR3 loop: CASSPPLAPYEQYV. The CDR3 DNA follows: TGTGCCAGCAGTCCCCCCCTTGCTCCCTACGAGCAGTACGTC.

This clonotype has a count of ten or more. V and J are TRBV7-9 and TRBJ2-5; D is undetermined. V was trimmed by 4 bases and J by 5 bases, leaving 17 bases between them. The CDR3 totals 15 residues. Germline V lookup: CDR1 SEHNR, CDR2 FQNEAQ (reference sequence). CDR3 in amino acids: CASSSAGAPRETQYF. The CDR3 DNA reads as TGTGCCAGCAGCTCTGCAGGAGCCCCCAGGGAGACCCAGTACTTC.

This clonotype was seen ten or more times. This chain joins TRBV20-1 and TRBJ2-1, with unresolved D. The CDR3 is 12 amino acids. CDR1 and CDR2 from the germline V gene are DFQATT and SNEGSKA (reference sequence). V gave up 5 bases and J gave up 5 bases, with 10 bases separating them. CDR3 sequence (DNA): TGCAGTGCTGACCAGCAGGACAATGAGCAGTTCTTC. Protein product: CSADQQDNEQFF.

This clonotype was counted ten times or more. The chain joins TRBV29-1 to TRBJ2-1; D might be TRBD2 (6 bases). Trimming removed 7 bases at V and 9 bases at J, with 19 bases between. CDR1 SQVTM and CDR2 ANQGSEA come from the germline V gene. The CDR3 is made up of 13 amino acids. The chain's CDR3 is CSAHNGGSGEQFF. The CDR3 coding sequence is TGCAGCGCTCATAACGGGGGTTCCGGTGAGCAGTTCTTC.

This clonotype has only a few counts. One end of the junction does not line up with germline, which may come from a read error. The chain links TRBV20-1 to TRBJ1-1, with D unclear. The CDR3 runs to 13 residues. Germline CDR1 reads DFQATT; CDR2 reads SNEGSKA (reference sequence). The CDR3 DNA follows: TGCAGTGCTCGAGAAGGTTCGCGCACTGAAGCTTTCTTT. Translated: CSAREGSRTEAFF.

This chain joins TRBV10-3 and TRBJ2-7, with 11 bases aligning to TRBD2. The CDR3 has 14 residues. Germline V gives CDR1 ENHRY, CDR2 SYGVKD. V lost 10 bases, J lost 0 bases, and 5 bases stayed unmatched. This chain's CDR3 is CATSSGGRSYEQYV. CDR3 nucleotide sequence: TGTGCCACCTCTAGCGGGGGGCGCTCCTACGAGCAGTACGTC.

This clonotype was observed at least ten times. The chain combines TRBV12-3 or TRBV12-4 with TRBJ2-1, with TRBD2 matching over 9 bases. The junction had 8 bases not matched to a gene; V was cut back by 6 bases and J by 8 bases. The CDR3 is 14 amino acids. CDR3 coding DNA: TGTGCCAGCAGCCCTCGACTAGCGGTGGATGAGCAGTTCTTC. It specifies CASSPRLAVDEQFF.

The chain carries TRBV20-1 and TRBJ1-1, with a possible D match to TRBD1 (6 bases). The CDR3 sequence is 18 residues long. V lost 2 bases to trimming and J lost 0 bases, with 22 bases between them. Per germline, CDR1 DFQATT and CDR2 SNEGSKA (reference sequence). The CDR3 spells CSARSFLGTPTMNTEAFF. The CDR3, as DNA: TGCAGTGCTAGATCCTTCTTAGGGACACCGACTATGAACACTGAAGCTTTCTTT.

This clonotype was counted many times. The chain uses TRBV6-1 and TRBJ1-1, with 7 bases aligning to TRBD1. J lost 5 bases, V lost 10 bases, and 13 bases had no gene match. Looked up from germline, CDR1 is MNHNS and CDR2 is SASEGT. CDR3 length: 14 residues. The CDR3 DNA is TGTGCCATCTCTTCTAACAGGGGTGGAACTGAAGCTTTCTTT. It yields the protein CAISSNRGGTEAFF.

The V gene is TRBV7-9, the J gene TRBJ1-3; 8 bases line up with TRBD1. The CDR3 length is 15 residues. V was pared by 4 bases and J by 6 bases, with 8 bases of the junction left unmatched. Germline CDR1 SEHNR, CDR2 FQNEAQ (reference sequence). The CDR3 reads CASSSDRAGANTIYF. DNA for the CDR3: TGTGCCAGCAGCTCGGACAGGGCGGGGGCAAACACCATATATTTT. The whole variable domain, filled in from reference TRBV7-9 and TRBJ1-3, reads DTGVSQNPRHKITKRGQNVTFRCDPISEHNRLYWYRQTLGQGPEFLTYFQNEAQLEKSRLLSDRFSAERPKGSFSTLEIQRTEQGDSAMYLCASSSDRAGANTIYFGEGSWLTVV.

The chain employs TRBV5-6 and TRBJ2-2; 12 positions agree with TRBD2. CDR3 length: 19 residues. With 3 bases clipped from V and 1 base from J, the junction kept 10 bases outside the gene matches. Germline values: CDR1 SGHDT, CDR2 YYEEEE. CDR3 bases: TGTGCCAGCAGCTCTACTAGCGGGGGGCTTGGATGGAACACCGGGGAGCTGTTTTTT. Translation: CASSSTSGGLGWNTGELFF.

This clonotype turned up a few times. This rearrangement joins TRBV25-1 to TRBJ2-5, with D tentatively TRBD2 (5 bases). V gave up 4 bases and J gave up 6 bases, with 18 bases separating them. CDR3 length: 15 amino acids. Per germline, CDR1 MGHDK and CDR2 SYGVNS. The CDR3 DNA reads as TGTGCCAGCAGTGGCCCCCGGCAGGTCGGGAAGACCCAGTACTTC. Its protein product is CASSGPRQVGKTQYF.

Ten or more counts support this clonotype. The V and J genes are TRBV7-2 and TRBJ2-1, with TRBD2 matching over 12 bases. The CDR3 totals 16 residues. J lost 5 bases, V lost 5 bases, and 7 bases had no gene match. CDR1 SGHTA and CDR2 FQGNSA come from the germline V gene. The CDR3 loop reads CASSPGLAGTNNEQFF. The CDR3 DNA reads as TGTGCCAGCAGCCCCGGACTAGCGGGGACGAACAATGAGCAGTTCTTC.

This clonotype occurred a few times. The CDR3 bases are TGCAGCGTTACCACTAGCAATCAGCCCCAGCATTTT. This translates into CSVTTSNQPQHF. The J gene is TRBJ1-5, the V gene TRBV29-1; D is ambiguous. There are 12 residues in the CDR3. With 5 bases removed from V and 0 bases from J, the gap between germline ends came to 5 bases. CDR1 and CDR2 from the germline V gene are SQVTM and ANQGSEA.

This clonotype has ten or more counts. CDR3 DNA sequence: TGTGCCAGCAGCTCCCCAGGGGAATACGAGCAGTACTTC. It specifies CASSSPGEYEQYF. V and J are TRBV5-6 and TRBJ2-7; possibly TRBD1 for D (6 bases). Per the germline V gene, CDR1 is SGHDT and CDR2 is YYEEEE. Trimming left V 3 bases short and J 4 bases short, with 11 bases between. The CDR3 covers 13 residues.

This clonotype has a handful of counts. The V call is TRBV11-2, the J call TRBJ2-1; 10 positions agree with TRBD2. The V and J ends lost 7 bases and 4 bases, in that order; junction bases with no gene match: 7. CDR1 is SGHAT and CDR2 is FQNNGV in the germline V gene. This CDR3 comprises 15 residues. The CDR3 spells CASTERGGIYNEQFF. In DNA form, the CDR3 reads TGTGCCAGCACCGAGCGGGGGGGCATTTACAATGAGCAGTTCTTC. Variable domain in full (rest from reference TRBV11-2 and TRBJ2-1): EAGVAQSPRYKIIEKRQSVAFWCNPISGHATLYWYQQILGQGPKLLIQFQNNGVVDDSQLPKDRFSAERLKGVDSTLKIQPAKLEDSAVYLCASTERGGIYNEQFFGPGTRLTVL.